This T cell receptor beta chain originates from a study of control samples from healthy donors and cancer patients. The junction had 3 bases not matched to a gene; V was cut back by 8 bases and J by 6 bases. This CDR3 has 11 residues. Germline loops: CDR1 LNHDA, CDR2 SQIVND (reference sequence). Sequencing was performed with immunoSEQ multiplex PCR; in TCRdb, only in-frame clones are kept and a portion is missing. Of about 160,000 clones in the sample, 90% to 95% are singletons; the top ten hold 0.55% to 0.7%. The sample was blood. V and J are TRBV19 and TRBJ1-1, with 7 bases matching TRBD1. The receptor comes from a woman in her twenties or thirties in good health. The CDR3 region is CASEGAAEAFF. CDR3 coding DNA: TGTGCCAGTGAGGGGGCGGCTGAAGCTTTCTTT.